This T cell receptor beta chain appears in the sequencing data of a study of blood T cells in healthy people across ages. Collection of approximately 9.3 milliliters of peripheral blood was performed for each donor. Trimming removed 4 bases from V and 8 bases from J; junction bases left unmatched: 10. CDR1 SGHNT and CDR2 YYREEE come from the germline V gene (reference sequence). The CDR3 extends over 14 amino acids. Combining a sample-barcoded 5' primer with a J-beta primer mix, a second PCR ran for 7 to 11 cycles. Each cDNA molecule was tagged by a template-switch adaptor with 12 random nucleotides. TCRdb passed the 5' RACE reads through MiXCR, listing each CDR3 protein once. The sample includes approximately 1,000,000 distinct CDR3 sequences, roughly two fifths of them seen just once.

J is TRBJ1-2 and V is TRBV5-4, with 8 bases matching TRBD1. The source is a man between 18 and 35 years old in good health. The sequenced sample consisted of blood. The CDR3 DNA sequence: TGTGCCAGCAGCCCGGGACAGGAGTTTGACGGCTACACCTTC. Its translation is CASSPGQEFDGYTF.